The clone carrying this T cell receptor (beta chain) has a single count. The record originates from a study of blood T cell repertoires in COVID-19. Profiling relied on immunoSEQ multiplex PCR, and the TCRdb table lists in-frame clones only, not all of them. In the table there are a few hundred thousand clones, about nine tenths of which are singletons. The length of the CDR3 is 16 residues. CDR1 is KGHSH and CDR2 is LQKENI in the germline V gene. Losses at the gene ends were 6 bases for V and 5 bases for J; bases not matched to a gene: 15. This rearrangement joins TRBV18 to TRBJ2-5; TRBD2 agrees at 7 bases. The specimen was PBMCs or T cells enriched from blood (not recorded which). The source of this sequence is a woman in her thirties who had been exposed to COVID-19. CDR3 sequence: CASSRNEEAGAETQYF. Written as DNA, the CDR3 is TGTGCCAGCTCGAGAAATGAAGAGGCGGGAGCCGAGACCCAGTACTTC. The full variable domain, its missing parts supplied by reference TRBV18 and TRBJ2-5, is NAGVMQNPRHLVRRRGQEARLRCSPMKGHSHVYWYRQLPEEGLKFMVYLQKENIIDESGMPKERFSAEFPKEGPSILRIQQVVRGDSAAYFCASSRNEEAGAETQYFGPGTRLLVL.